This T cell receptor (beta chain) is from a study of cytomegalovirus exposure and HLA in healthy donors. Background on the study: Tens of millions of unique TCRs, all from HLA-typed donors, were included in an early release of the data. Study-wide results and caveats: Later analysis showed TCR association rates varying by HLA locus, highest for DRB1 and lowest for HLA-C. The only immune exposure information that was available was CMV serostatus. A later analysis reportedly found fewer N-insertions in an Asian-associated ancestry cluster than the roughly 670-donor mean.

Comment on this clone: Its antigen is still unknown.

Vbeta (60) and Jbeta (13) primers were used in the PCR. Some clones are missing from TCRdb's copy, which holds only in-frame ones; the method was immunoSEQ multiplex PCR. The data show about 190,000 clones, about 81% seen once. Germline V CDR1 and CDR2: KGHSH, LQKENI. CDR3 length equals 17 residues. The ends lost 2 bases at V and 6 bases at J; junction bases unmatched: 6. Sample: PBMCs. This TCR derives from a woman aged 18-35 years in good health and CMV-seronegative. This sequence joins TRBV18 and TRBJ2-3; 15 bases are shared with TRBD2. The DNA for the CDR3 is TGTGCCAGCTCACCATCCGGGACTAGCGGGGGGTCGGATACGCAGTATTTT. Its protein product is CASSPSGTSGGSDTQYF.